Each of the 16 T cell receptor beta chains below was sequenced from the same sample in a study of PD-1 blockade in mismatch repair-deficient tumors. Method: immunoSEQ multiplex PCR; TCRdb's copy keeps in-frame clones and lacks some. The repertoire holds 20,000 to 25,000 clones, with almost 85% as singletons. The sequencing used peripheral blood, collected 2 weeks after starting pembrolizumab. The receptors come from an adult with mismatch repair-deficient cancer.

This rearrangement joins TRBV4-2 to TRBJ1-1, with D unclear. The V gene lost 5 bases and the J gene lost 1 base, with 17 bases spanning the gap. The CDR3 is 16 amino acids. Germline loops: CDR1 LGHNA, CDR2 YNFKEQ. CDR3 nucleotide sequence: TGTGCCAGCAGCTTGGAAGGGCGGGGATCGAACACTGAAGCTTTCTTT. Amino acid sequence: CASSLEGRGSNTEAFF.

The chain has TRBV9 and TRBJ2-1; TRBD2 matches at 7 bases. CDR1 SGDLS and CDR2 YYNGEE come from the germline V gene. Trimming removed 3 bases from V and 5 bases from J; junction bases left unmatched: 5. CDR3 length: 14 amino acids. This CDR3 is CASSGRDYHNEQFF. The CDR3 nucleotides read TGTGCCAGCAGCGGCCGGGACTACCACAATGAGCAGTTCTTC.

The V and J genes are TRBV7-9 and TRBJ2-1, with 11 bases fitting TRBD2. With 4 bases clipped from V and 2 bases from J, the junction kept 7 bases outside the gene matches. This CDR3 contains 17 residues. Germline V gene lookup returns CDR1 SEHNR and CDR2 FQNEAQ (reference sequence). The CDR3 loop reads CASSSSRSGRAYNEQFF. The CDR3 DNA follows: TGTGCCAGCAGCTCTAGCCGTAGCGGGAGGGCCTACAATGAGCAGTTCTTC. Full variable domain (rest looked up from reference TRBV7-9 and TRBJ2-1): DTGVSQNPRHKITKRGQNVTFRCDPISEHNRLYWYRQTLGQGPEFLTYFQNEAQLEKSRLLSDRFSAERPKGSFSTLEIQRTEQGDSAMYLCASSSSRSGRAYNEQFFGPGTRLTVL.

The chain recombines TRBV19 with TRBJ2-3; D might be TRBD1 (6 bases). V was cut by 5 bases and J by 0 bases, with 9 bases left in between. The germline gives CDR1 LNHDA, CDR2 SQIVND (reference sequence). The CDR3 consists of 14 residues. The DNA of the CDR3 is TGTGCCAGTAGTCACACAGGGAGCACAGATACGCAGTATTTT. Its protein is CASSHTGSTDTQYF.

The chain carries TRBV10-3 and TRBJ2-5, with 7 bases fitting TRBD2. The CDR3 consists of 16 residues. The junction had 11 bases not matched to a gene; V was cut back by 2 bases and J by 5 bases. Germline loops: CDR1 ENHRY, CDR2 SYGVKD. The CDR3 sequence is CAISESAGALRETQYF. CDR3 in DNA: TGTGCCATCAGTGAGAGTGCGGGAGCGCTTAGGGAGACCCAGTACTTC.

In this sample, this clone turned up once. This sequence joins TRBV7-9 and TRBJ2-3, with TRBD1 identical over 7 bases. Germline values: CDR1 SEHNR, CDR2 FQNEAQ (reference sequence). Germline trimming cut 4 bases from V and 2 bases from J; bases unmatched to any gene: 12. The CDR3 runs to 17 residues. As DNA, the CDR3 is TGTGCCAGCAGCTCCCCCGTGACAGGGTGGGACACAGATACGCAGTATTTT. Encoded protein: CASSSPVTGWDTDTQYF. Looking up the rest from reference TRBV7-9 and TRBJ2-3 gives the full variable domain: DTGVSQNPRHKITKRGQNVTFRCDPISEHNRLYWYRQTLGQGPEFLTYFQNEAQLEKSRLLSDRFSAERPKGSFSTLEIQRTEQGDSAMYLCASSSPVTGWDTDTQYFGPGTRLTVL.

The chain uses TRBV7-9 and TRBJ1-2; tentatively, D is TRBD1 (5 bases). V was cut by 6 bases and J by 0 bases, with 17 bases left in between. Per germline, CDR1 SEHNR and CDR2 FQNEAQ (reference sequence). CDR3 length: 16 amino acids. Here the CDR3 reads CASRPGLVGANYGYTF. CDR3 bases: TGTGCCAGCAGACCGGGACTGGTGGGAGCTAACTATGGCTACACCTTC.

This clone is medium-sized in the sample. The rearrangement uses TRBV9 and TRBJ2-1; D unresolved. Deletions cut 0 bases from V and 8 bases from J, with 15 bases between. This CDR3 region has 15 residues. Per germline, CDR1 SGDLS and CDR2 YYNGEE. The CDR3 reads CASSVVPHHRDEQFF. Here the CDR3 DNA reads TGTGCCAGCAGCGTAGTTCCTCACCATCGGGATGAGCAGTTCTTC.

The chain uses TRBV28 and TRBJ2-7, with TRBD2 matching over 8 bases. The CDR3 runs to 16 residues. V was clipped by 4 bases and J by 6 bases; unmatched bases: 14. Germline V gene sequence: CDR1 MDHEN, CDR2 SYDVKM. The CDR3 is CASSYPPRGGRAEQYF. CDR3 nucleotides: TGTGCCAGCAGTTATCCCCCTCGGGGGGGCCGAGCCGAGCAGTACTTC.

The rearrangement uses TRBV4-1 and TRBJ2-5; 7 bases fit TRBD1. V was clipped by 1 base and J by 5 bases; unmatched bases: 7. Per germline, CDR1 MGHRA and CDR2 YSYEKL. The CDR3 loop spans 15 amino acids. For the CDR3, the DNA is TGCGCCAGCAGCCAAGGAACAGGGGTAGGGGAGACCCAGTACTTC. It encodes CASSQGTGVGETQYF.

This clone came up a few times. This chain links TRBV19 with TRBJ1-1, with a tentative D call TRBD1 (5 bases). Looked up from germline, CDR1 is LNHDA and CDR2 is SQIVND (reference sequence). The CDR3 is made up of 14 amino acids. V was cut by 5 bases and J by 1 base, with 11 bases left in between. CDR3 nucleotides: TGTGCCAGTAGTTGGATCGACAGGAACACTGAAGCTTTCTTT. It codes for CASSWIDRNTEAFF.

CDR3 sequence (DNA): TGTGCCAGCAGCCCTGGTATTGGGTATGGTGCGTACTTC. Protein sequence: CASSPGIGYGAYF. The rearrangement links TRBV11-2 to TRBJ2-7; D not resolved. V dropped 5 bases and J dropped 12 bases, with 20 bases sitting between them. Germline CDR1 reads SGHAT; CDR2 reads FQNNGV. The CDR3 runs 13 residues.

This clone has only one observation. The V call is TRBV5-6, the J call TRBJ2-6; D is ambiguous. V was cut by 2 bases and J by 0 bases, with 6 bases left in between. The germline gives CDR1 SGHDT, CDR2 YYEEEE. The CDR3 totals 15 residues. The CDR3 sequence: CASSFRISGANVLTF. The CDR3 DNA follows: TGTGCCAGCAGCTTTAGGATCTCTGGGGCCAACGTCCTGACTTTC.

This sequence joins TRBV27 and TRBJ2-1; TRBD1 matches 8 bases. The CDR3 is 15 amino acids. The V gene end was trimmed by 5 bases and the J gene end by 7 bases; junction bases not matched to a gene: 10. Germline CDR1 and CDR2: MNHEY and SMNVEV (reference sequence). The CDR3 sequence: CASSPSGRGRNEQFF. The CDR3 DNA is TGTGCCAGCAGTCCATCCGGCAGGGGGCGGAATGAGCAGTTCTTC.

This clone was detected only a few times. The chain recombines TRBV9 with TRBJ1-2; 7 bases are a match to TRBD1. The CDR3 consists of 13 residues. V was pared by 1 base and J by 8 bases, with 5 bases of the junction left unmatched. Looked up from germline, CDR1 is SGDLS and CDR2 is YYNGEE. This CDR3 reads CASSVSDRAGYTF. The CDR3 bases are TGTGCCAGCAGCGTAAGCGACAGGGCCGGCTACACCTTC.

Turning to this clone: Germline is not matched at one junction end, which may reflect a read error. This chain connects TRBV19 to TRBJ1-2; D ambiguous. This CDR3 contains 14 residues. Germline values: CDR1 LNHDA, CDR2 SQIVND (reference sequence). DNA for the CDR3: TGTGCCAGTAGTATAGCAGGAATTGACTATCGCTACACCTTC. This encodes CASSIAGIDYRYTF.